The sequence of this T cell receptor (beta chain) was determined in a study of cytomegalovirus exposure and HLA in healthy donors. Study details: Among 350 to 500 genotyped donors, around 80% fell in the Caucasian-associated ancestry cluster.

Findings and caveats of the study: TCR beta V segments were, for the most part, productive about 87% or about 30% of the time in an earlier analysis. After further analysis at a later stage, roughly 16,000 TCR beta sequences were associated with HLA alleles at 0.05 false discovery rate. Sequencing likely produced, as an artifact, a cluster of highly shared sequence variants.

About this clone: Its antigen is as yet unknown.

The PCR employed 60 Vbeta primers together with 13 Jbeta primers. Using immunoSEQ multiplex PCR, the repertoire was profiled, and TCRdb retains in-frame clones only, with some absent. This table holds 200,000 or so clones, about three quarters found once. J lost 4 bases, V lost 4 bases, and 4 bases had no gene match. Germline V lookup: CDR1 SGHNT, CDR2 YYREEE (reference sequence). The CDR3 extends over 14 amino acids. The sequence was obtained from a woman aged 25-40 years in good health and CMV-seropositive. V gene TRBV5-4 combines with J gene TRBJ1-5; 8 bases fit TRBD1. Sample: PBMCs. CDR3 DNA sequence: TGTGCCAGCAGCAACAGGGGGGCGAATCAGCCCCAGCATTTT. This translates into CASSNRGANQPQHF.